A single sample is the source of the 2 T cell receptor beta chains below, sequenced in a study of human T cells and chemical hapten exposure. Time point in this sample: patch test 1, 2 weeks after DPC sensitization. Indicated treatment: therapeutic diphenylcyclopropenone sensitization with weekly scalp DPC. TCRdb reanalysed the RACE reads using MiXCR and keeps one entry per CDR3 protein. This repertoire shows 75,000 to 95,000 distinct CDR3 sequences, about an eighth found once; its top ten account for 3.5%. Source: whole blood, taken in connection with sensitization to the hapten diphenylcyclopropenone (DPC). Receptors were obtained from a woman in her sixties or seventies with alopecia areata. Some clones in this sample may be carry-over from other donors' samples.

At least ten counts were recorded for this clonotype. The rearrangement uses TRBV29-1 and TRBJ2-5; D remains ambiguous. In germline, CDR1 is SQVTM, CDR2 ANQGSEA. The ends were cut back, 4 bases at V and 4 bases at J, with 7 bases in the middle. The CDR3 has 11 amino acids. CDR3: CSVVWGETQYF. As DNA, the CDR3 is TGCAGCGTTGTTTGGGGAGAGACCCAGTACTTC. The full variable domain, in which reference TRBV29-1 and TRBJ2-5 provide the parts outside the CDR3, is SAVISQKPSRDICQRGTSLTIQCQVDSQVTMMFWYRQQPGQSLTLIATANQGSEATYESGFVIDKFPISRPNLTFSTLTVSNMSPEDSSIYLCSVVWGETQYFGPGTRLLVL.

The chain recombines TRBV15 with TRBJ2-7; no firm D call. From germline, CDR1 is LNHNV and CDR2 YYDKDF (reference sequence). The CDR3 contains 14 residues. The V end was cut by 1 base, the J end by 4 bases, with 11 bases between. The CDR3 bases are TGTGCCACCAGCAGAGGTAGGGATAGTTACGAGCAGTACTTC. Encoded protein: CATSRGRDSYEQYF.